The 9 T cell receptor beta chains listed next were all sequenced from one sample in a study of blood T cell repertoires in COVID-19. Profiling relied on immunoSEQ multiplex PCR, and the TCRdb table lists in-frame clones only, not all of them. This table has about 440,000 clones, 87% appearing once. The sample taken for sequencing was PBMCs or T cells enriched from blood (not recorded which). The receptor source for this set is a woman between 18 and 29 years old with acute COVID-19.

The gene calls are TRBV9 and TRBJ1-1; 7 nucleotides align to TRBD1. Per the germline V gene, CDR1 is SGDLS and CDR2 is YYNGEE. V shed 6 bases and J 5 bases; nucleotides not matched to a gene: 10. CDR3 length: 14 amino acids. CDR3 residues: CASTRTGDSTEAFF. The CDR3 DNA reads as TGTGCCAGCACTAGGACAGGTGATAGTACTGAAGCTTTCTTT.

V and J are TRBV7-2 and TRBJ2-3, with 14 positions matching TRBD2. CDR1 is SGHTA, CDR2 FQGNSA, per germline. The CDR3 has 16 amino acids. The ends lost 1 base at V and 4 bases at J; junction bases unmatched: 1. CDR3 residues: CASSLGGLAGADTQYF. In nucleotides, the CDR3 is TGTGCCAGCAGCTTAGGGGGACTAGCGGGAGCAGATACGCAGTATTTT.

The chain is built from TRBV28 and TRBJ1-5; D ambiguous. From germline, CDR1 is MDHEN and CDR2 SYDVKM. The V end was cut by 2 bases, the J end by 6 bases, with 5 bases between. The CDR3 runs 12 residues. As DNA, the CDR3 is TGTGCCAGCAGTTTAGAGGTTCAGCCCCAGCATTTT. This codes for CASSLEVQPQHF.

V and J are TRBV2 and TRBJ1-1; 7 bases are a match to TRBD1. This CDR3 comprises 16 residues. J was trimmed by 1 base and V by 5 bases; bases with no gene match: 10. Germline CDR1 is SNHLY and CDR2 is FYNNEI. The CDR3 reads CASSLSQGQENTEAFF. CDR3 DNA: TGTGCCAGCAGTCTATCCCAAGGACAGGAGAACACTGAAGCTTTCTTT.

This clone was found once. This rearrangement joins TRBV28 to TRBJ2-1; TRBD2 matches 7 bases. The CDR3 has 14 amino acids. J gave up 11 bases and V 5 bases, and 12 bases lay outside the gene matches. Germline V CDR1 and CDR2: MDHEN, SYDVKM. The CDR3 spells CASSPPGTNGKQFF. Written as DNA, the CDR3 is TGTGCCAGCAGTCCTCCAGGGACTAACGGAAAGCAGTTCTTC. The whole variable domain, remainder taken from reference TRBV28 and TRBJ2-1, is DVKVTQSSRYLVKRTGEKVFLECVQDMDHENMFWYRQDPGLGLRLIYFSYDVKMKEKGDIPEGYSVSREKKERFSLILESASTNQTSMYLCASSPPGTNGKQFFGPGTRLTVL.

V gene TRBV29-1 combines with J gene TRBJ1-1; D may be TRBD1 (5 bases). Germline V gene sequence: CDR1 SQVTM, CDR2 ANQGSEA. The CDR3 has 12 amino acids. V lost 8 bases and J lost 5, with 15 bases in between. The CDR3 DNA reads TGCAGCATAGACGAAAGGGGAACTGAAGCTTTCTTT. Translating it yields CSIDERGTEAFF.

The genes are TRBV25-1 and TRBJ2-5, with a tentative D call TRBD2 (7 bases). V lost 4 bases and J 1 base, leaving 13 bases between the germline ends. CDR3 length: 15 amino acids. The germline CDR1 and CDR2 sequences are MGHDK and SYGVNS. The CDR3 region is CASSVRGGLQETQYF. The DNA of the CDR3 is TGTGCCAGCAGTGTTCGCGGGGGCCTCCAAGAGACCCAGTACTTC.

The chain joins TRBV7-9 to TRBJ1-1; a weak D match, TRBD1 (6 bases). The CDR3 runs to 15 residues. The germline gives CDR1 SEHNR, CDR2 FQNEAQ (reference sequence). Trimming stripped 3 bases from V and 1 base from J, with 12 bases between. This CDR3 reads CASSFRQAPNTEAFF. For the CDR3, the DNA is TGTGCCAGCAGCTTCCGACAGGCTCCGAACACTGAAGCTTTCTTT.

The chain employs TRBV7-9 and TRBJ1-2, with TRBD1 matching over 9 bases. This CDR3 is built from 15 residues. V was clipped by 3 bases and J by 3 bases; unmatched bases: 5. Germline V lookup: CDR1 SEHNR, CDR2 FQNEAQ (reference sequence). CDR3 amino acids: CASSFSRQGDYGYTF. The CDR3 DNA reads TGTGCCAGCAGCTTCTCCCGACAGGGGGACTATGGCTACACCTTC.